A single sample is the source of the 14 T cell receptor beta chains below, sequenced in a study of response to subunit inactivated influenza vaccine. TCRdb processed the RT-PCR reads anew with MiXCR; each CDR3 protein has one entry. This sample has roughly 190,000 distinct CDR3 sequences; about 12% occur once, and the top ten carry approximately 32%. The sample was also reused in another study, on T cells expressing NK-cell markers. That source reports: Beta-chain TCR cDNA was generated via 5'RACE template switching with UMIs.

Sequencing used CD8+ T cells sorted from PBMCs, obtained roughly 12 days after vaccination. The origin of the receptors is a man aged 45 to 65 who received an inactivated influenza vaccine.

The sample holds many counts of this clonotype. One junction end disagrees with the germline gene, perhaps due to a read error. The V and J genes are TRBV18 and TRBJ1-5; D is perhaps TRBD1 (6 bases). From germline, CDR1 is KGHSH and CDR2 LQKENI. The CDR3 is 13 residues long. CDR3: CASSQGSNQPQHF. CDR3 bases: TGTGCCAGTTCACAGGGAAGCAATCAGCCCCAGCATTTT.

V and J are TRBV4-3 and TRBJ2-7, with D unresolved. The CDR3 has 14 residues. Germline V gene lookup returns CDR1 LGHNA and CDR2 YSLEER. Between the trimmed V and J ends, which lost 0 bases and 6 bases, there was a span of 12 bases. CDR3 DNA sequence: TGCGCCAGCAGCCAAGATCGCGGCGAGGTCGAGCAGTACTTC. Translating gives CASSQDRGEVEQYF.

This clonotype was observed a handful of times. V and J are TRBV6-5 and TRBJ2-7, with 12 bases that match TRBD1. The V segment lost 2 bases and the J segment 7 bases; nucleotides outside the gene matches: 3. CDR1 is MNHEY and CDR2 is SVGAGI in the germline V gene. The CDR3 extends over 14 amino acids. CDR3 sequence: CASSYGTGGREQYF. The CDR3 region has the DNA TGTGCCAGCAGTTACGGGACAGGGGGCCGTGAGCAGTACTTC.

This clonotype appeared a few times. In DNA, the CDR3 is TGTGCCAGCAGACCCACGACAGGGGGCACCGGGGAGCTGTTTTTT. It is translated as CASRPTTGGTGELFF. The chain carries TRBV12-3 or TRBV12-4 and TRBJ2-2; the match to TRBD1 covers 9 bases. Germline trimming cut 6 bases from V and 4 bases from J; bases unmatched to any gene: 6. This CDR3 comprises 15 residues.

The rearrangement joins TRBV6-1 to TRBJ1-2; weak D call: TRBD1 (6 bases). From germline, CDR1 is MNHNS and CDR2 SASEGT. Trimming pared 6 bases from V and 4 bases from J, leaving 15 bases between. The CDR3 covers 14 residues. The CDR3 coding sequence is TGTGCCAGCAGCAACACCGGGACATCCTATGGCTACACCTTC. This encodes CASSNTGTSYGYTF.

In DNA form, the CDR3 reads TGTGCCAGCAGCTTCCGGGACAGGCTCTCCTACGAGCAGTACTTC. Its protein is CASSFRDRLSYEQYF. The genes are TRBV7-9 and TRBJ2-7, with 8 bases aligning to TRBD1. This CDR3 spans 15 amino acids. V trimming: 3 bases; J trimming: 0 bases; junction bases outside the gene matches: 4. Germline V lookup: CDR1 SEHNR, CDR2 FQNEAQ (reference sequence).

This rearrangement joins TRBV18 to TRBJ2-1; 10 bases fit TRBD2. Germline loops: CDR1 KGHSH, CDR2 LQKENI. Losses at the gene ends were 3 bases for V and 4 bases for J; bases not matched to a gene: 3. The length of the CDR3 is 15 residues. The CDR3 loop reads CASSPWGLAYNEQFF. The CDR3 region has the DNA TGTGCCAGCTCACCTTGGGGACTAGCGTACAATGAGCAGTTCTTC.

In the case of this clonotype: The germline gene is not matched at one end of the junction; a read error may be the cause. The rearrangement joins TRBV4-2 to TRBJ2-7, with a possible D match to TRBD2 (5 bases). CDR3 length: 15 amino acids. Germline V CDR1 and CDR2: LGHNA, YNFKEQ. DNA for the CDR3: TGTGCCAGCAGCCAAAGCGAGACGGAGGCCCACGAGAAGTACTTC. Translated: CASSQSETEAHEKYF.

The V gene is TRBV29-1, the J gene TRBJ2-7; possible D gene TRBD2, 5 bases. This CDR3 comprises 13 residues. CDR1 is SQVTM, CDR2 ANQGSEA, per germline. V dropped 5 bases and J dropped 6 bases, with 17 bases sitting between them. CDR3 region: CSVTGLDLGEQYF. The CDR3 DNA reads TGCAGCGTTACCGGACTTGATTTGGGCGAGCAGTACTTC.

In this sample, this clonotype turned up many times. The CDR3, as DNA: TGTGCCAGCAGAGAAAGAACCGGGACACCAATCCCTTGGGAGCAGTACTTC. Encoded protein: CASRERTGTPIPWEQYF. This rearrangement joins TRBV28 to TRBJ2-7, with D perhaps matching TRBD1 (6 bases). V lost 6 bases to trimming and J lost 7 bases, with 28 bases between them. The CDR3 extends over 17 amino acids. CDR1 MDHEN and CDR2 SYDVKM come from the germline V gene.

This clonotype was detected many times. The genes are TRBV6-1 and TRBJ2-7; 13 bases agree with TRBD2. CDR1 MNHNS and CDR2 SASEGT come from the germline V gene. CDR3 length: 18 amino acids. The V and J ends lost 4 bases and 5 bases, in that order; junction bases with no gene match: 14. The CDR3 sequence: CASSATSGGVVFRDEQYF. The CDR3, as DNA: TGTGCCAGCAGTGCCACTAGCGGGGGGGTGGTGTTTCGGGACGAGCAGTACTTC.

This rearrangement joins TRBV28 to TRBJ2-7, with D possibly TRBD1 on 6 matching bases. Deletions cut 2 bases from V and 2 bases from J, with 10 bases between. Germline CDR1 MDHEN, CDR2 SYDVKM. CDR3 length: 14 amino acids. CDR3 sequence reads: CASSLRDTAYEQYF. The DNA of the CDR3 is TGTGCCAGCAGTTTAAGGGACACGGCCTACGAGCAGTACTTC.

Ten or more counts support this clonotype. The V gene is TRBV5-1, the J gene TRBJ2-7, with TRBD1 matching 9 bases. Germline CDR1 and CDR2: SGHRS and YFSETQ. The V gene end was trimmed by 4 bases and the J gene end by 2 bases; junction bases not matched to a gene: 7. The CDR3 loop spans 15 amino acids. Here the CDR3 DNA reads TGCGCCAGCAGCGCCTGGACAGGGGCTACCTACGAGCAGTACTTC. The encoded protein is CASSAWTGATYEQYF.

V is TRBV6-1 and J is TRBJ2-3; 12 bases fit TRBD2. This CDR3 is 17 amino acids long. After removal of 6 bases from V and 2 bases from J, the junction contained 9 bases not matched to a gene. Germline V gene sequence: CDR1 MNHNS, CDR2 SASEGT. The CDR3: CASREVGLAGTTDTQYF. Here the CDR3 DNA reads TGTGCCAGCAGAGAGGTCGGACTAGCGGGGACCACAGATACGCAGTATTTT.